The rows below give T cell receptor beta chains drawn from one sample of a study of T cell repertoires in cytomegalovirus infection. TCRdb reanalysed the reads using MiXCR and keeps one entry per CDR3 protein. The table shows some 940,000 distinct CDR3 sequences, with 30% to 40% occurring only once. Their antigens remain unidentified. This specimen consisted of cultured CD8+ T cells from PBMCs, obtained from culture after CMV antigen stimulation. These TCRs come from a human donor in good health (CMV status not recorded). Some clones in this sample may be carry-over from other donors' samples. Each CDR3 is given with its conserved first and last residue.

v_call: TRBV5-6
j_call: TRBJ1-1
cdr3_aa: CASSSALTEAFF

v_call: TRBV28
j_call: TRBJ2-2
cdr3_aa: CASTPTSGGAYTGELFF

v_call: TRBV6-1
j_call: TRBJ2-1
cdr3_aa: CASSETWGEQFF

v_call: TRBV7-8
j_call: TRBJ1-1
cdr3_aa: CASSSNPREAFF

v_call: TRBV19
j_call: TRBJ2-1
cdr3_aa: CASQGWQGSYNEQFF

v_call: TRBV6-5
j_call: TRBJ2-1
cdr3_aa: CASTQGLAGGSYNEQFF

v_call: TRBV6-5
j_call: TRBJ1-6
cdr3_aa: CASSYSTVPGPNSPLHF

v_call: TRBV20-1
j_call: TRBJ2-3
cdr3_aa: CSATQTGSLSTDTQYF

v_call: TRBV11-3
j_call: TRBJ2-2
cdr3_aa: CASSTPGGENTGELFF

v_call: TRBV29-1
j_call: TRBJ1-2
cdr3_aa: CSAYLDGIRGYTF

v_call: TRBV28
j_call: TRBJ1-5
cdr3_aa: CASSLGLDNQPQHF

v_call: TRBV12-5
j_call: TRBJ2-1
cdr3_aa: CASGYPPSTSGGYNEQFF

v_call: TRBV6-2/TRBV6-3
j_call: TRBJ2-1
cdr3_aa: CANSPRLEVGEQFF

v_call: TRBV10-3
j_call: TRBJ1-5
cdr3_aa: CAISELSGDQPQHF

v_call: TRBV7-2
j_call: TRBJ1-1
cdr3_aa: CASSKRGVLTVMNTEAFF

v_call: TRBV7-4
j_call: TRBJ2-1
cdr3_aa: CASRTSTGTGNEQFF

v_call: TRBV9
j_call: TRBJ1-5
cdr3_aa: CASSVGEGKKGQPQHF

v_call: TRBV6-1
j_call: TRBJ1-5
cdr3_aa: CASSEAQGNQPQHF

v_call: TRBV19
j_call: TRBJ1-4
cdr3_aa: CASAPGPDGEKLFF

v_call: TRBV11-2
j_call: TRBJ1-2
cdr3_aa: CASSLAQTGLQGYTF

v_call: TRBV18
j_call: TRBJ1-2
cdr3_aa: CASSPTSLLSRGVGYGYTF

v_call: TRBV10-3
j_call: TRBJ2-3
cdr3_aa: CAIRVRDSDTDTQYF

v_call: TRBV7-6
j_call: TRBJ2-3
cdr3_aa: CASSADGSSTDTQYF

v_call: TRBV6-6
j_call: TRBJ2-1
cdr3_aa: CASSYSQGANEQFF

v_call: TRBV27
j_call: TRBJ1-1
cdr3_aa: CATGANTGAFF

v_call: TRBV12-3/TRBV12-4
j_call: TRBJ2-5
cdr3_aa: CASSLTASGAQETQYF

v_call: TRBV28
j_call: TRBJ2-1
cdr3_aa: CASSSLLVITSGGLSYNEQFF

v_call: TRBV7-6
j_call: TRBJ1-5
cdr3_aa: CASSLAGRLGNQPQHF

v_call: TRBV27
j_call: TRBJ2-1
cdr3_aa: CASSLSSPPFYNEQFF

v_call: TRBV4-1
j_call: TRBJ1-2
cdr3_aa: CASSPRPAGDDGYTF

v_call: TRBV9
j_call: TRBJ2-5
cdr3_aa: CASSARDRDQGTQYF

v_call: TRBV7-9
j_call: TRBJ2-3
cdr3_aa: CASSPPAGGWDTQYF

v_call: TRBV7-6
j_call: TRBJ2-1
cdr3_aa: CASSPPGLARNEQFF

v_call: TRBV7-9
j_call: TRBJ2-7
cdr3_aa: CASSRDKGYEQYF

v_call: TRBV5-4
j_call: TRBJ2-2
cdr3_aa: CDSSLEGTYTGELFF

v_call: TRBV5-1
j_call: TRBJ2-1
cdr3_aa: CASSQNLRTSGGARRHNEQFF

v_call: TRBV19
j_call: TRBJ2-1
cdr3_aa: CASTPTGANEQFF

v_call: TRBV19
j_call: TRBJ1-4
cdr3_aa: CASIGPWIGGQTNEKLFF

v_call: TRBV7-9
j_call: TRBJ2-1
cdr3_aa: CASSLGLAGALYNEQFF

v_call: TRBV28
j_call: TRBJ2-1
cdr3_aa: CASTETSYNEQFF

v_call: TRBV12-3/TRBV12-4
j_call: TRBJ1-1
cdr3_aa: CASSKDGRHTEAFF

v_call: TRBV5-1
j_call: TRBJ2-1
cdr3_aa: CASSSPSGGANEQFF

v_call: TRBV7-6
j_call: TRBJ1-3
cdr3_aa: CASSKTGRTENTIYF

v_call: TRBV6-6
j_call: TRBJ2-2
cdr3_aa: CACSYSSSGELFF